The clone carrying this T cell receptor (beta chain) has ten or more counts. Its antigen is undetermined. TCR beta CDR3 regions were amplified from RNA. A first-round RT-PCR of the TCR CDR3 used the HTBI primer set. TCRdb used MiXCR to reprocess the multiplex PCR reads, holding one entry per CDR3 protein. The data show some 380,000 distinct CDR3 sequences, with about 13% seen just once and less than 25% held by the top ten. The sample originates from a study of T cells in Graves' hyperthyroidism and ophthalmopathy. Study-wide context: Before treatment of any kind, peripheral blood was taken at initial diagnosis. Study outcomes and limitations: Blood held most thyroid clonotypes expanded above 0.001 frequency. The model's output predicted ophthalmopathy at a median of around 7 months prior to onset.

Newly diagnosed hyperthyroidism patients aged 18 to 65 years had disease lasting under 2 months. The CDR3 is made up of 15 amino acids. CDR1 is DFQATT and CDR2 is SNEGSKA in the germline V gene (reference sequence). The junction had 5 bases not matched to a gene; V was cut back by 0 bases and J by 1 base. Material for sequencing was blood. The V and J genes are TRBV20-1 and TRBJ2-5; 7 bases are a match to TRBD2. The origin of this receptor is a man younger than 40 with Graves' hyperthyroidism that later progressed to Graves' ophthalmopathy. This CDR3 is CSARESSGAQETQYF. The CDR3 bases are TGCAGTGCTAGAGAGTCAAGCGGGGCCCAAGAGACCCAGTACTTC.